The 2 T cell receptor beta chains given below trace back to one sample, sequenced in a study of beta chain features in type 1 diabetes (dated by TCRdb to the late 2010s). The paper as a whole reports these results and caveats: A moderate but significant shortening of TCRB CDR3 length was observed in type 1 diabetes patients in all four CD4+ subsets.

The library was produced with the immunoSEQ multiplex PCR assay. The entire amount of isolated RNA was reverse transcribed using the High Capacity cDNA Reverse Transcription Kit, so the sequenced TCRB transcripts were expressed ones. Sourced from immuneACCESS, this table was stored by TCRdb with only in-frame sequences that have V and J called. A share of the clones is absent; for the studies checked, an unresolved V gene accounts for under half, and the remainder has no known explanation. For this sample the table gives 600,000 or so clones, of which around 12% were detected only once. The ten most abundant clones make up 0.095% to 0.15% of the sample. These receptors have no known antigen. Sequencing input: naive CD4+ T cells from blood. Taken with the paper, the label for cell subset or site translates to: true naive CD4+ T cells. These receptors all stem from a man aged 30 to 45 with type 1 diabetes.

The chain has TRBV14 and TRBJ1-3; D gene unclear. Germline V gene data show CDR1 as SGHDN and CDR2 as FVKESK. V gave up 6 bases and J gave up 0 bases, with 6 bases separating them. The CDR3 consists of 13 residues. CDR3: CASSRSSGNTIYF. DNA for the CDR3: TGTGCCAGCAGTCGGAGCTCTGGAAACACCATATATTTT.

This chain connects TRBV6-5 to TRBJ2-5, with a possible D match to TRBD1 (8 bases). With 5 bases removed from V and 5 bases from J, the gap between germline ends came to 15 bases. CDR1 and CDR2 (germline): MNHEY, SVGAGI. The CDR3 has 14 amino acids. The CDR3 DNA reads TGTGCCAGCAGTAGGACAGGGAGGGTCGAGACCCAGTACTTC. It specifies CASSRTGRVETQYF.